These T cell receptor beta chains were read from a single sample in a study of blood T cell repertoires in COVID-19. Profiled with immunoSEQ multiplex PCR; TCRdb holds only in-frame clones, not every one. Seen here are 95,000 to 150,000 clones, under 90% observed once, and the top ten hold 4.5%. Sequenced input: peripheral blood. The receptors derive from a woman in her 70s with acute or convalescent COVID-19. Each CDR3 is given with its conserved first and last residue. A D gene is named only where the DNA matches it firmly. Only part of the rows carry a size: once, few, many, or a class if the clone is expanded.

v_call	clone_size	j_call	d_call	cdr3_nt	cdr3_aa
TRBV18	NA	TRBJ1-5	NA	TGTGCCAGCTCACTAGAGCAGGGCAATCAGCCCCAGCATTTT	CASSLEQGNQPQHF
TRBV25-1	NA	TRBJ1-5	NA	TGTGCCAGCAGTGACCTAAGTAGCAATCAGCCCCAGCATTTT	CASSDLSSNQPQHF
TRBV24-1	NA	TRBJ1-2	NA	TGTGCCACCAGTGATACCCGGGGGTATGGCTACACCTTC	CATSDTRGYGYTF
TRBV10-2	many	TRBJ1-1	NA	TGCGCCAGCAGTGAGGGACAGCTTATGAACACTGAAGCTTTCTTT	CASSEGQLMNTEAFF
TRBV6-5	NA	TRBJ2-7	NA	TGTGCCAGCAGTTACACTTACAGCTACGAGCAGTACTTC	CASSYTYSYEQYF
TRBV6-5	few	TRBJ2-7	NA	TGTGCCAGCACTTCGACGGGATCCTACGAGCAGTACTTC	CASTSTGSYEQYF
TRBV11-3	NA	TRBJ1-2	NA	TGTGCCAGCAGCTTATCACAGGGCAACTATGGCTACACCTTC	CASSLSQGNYGYTF
TRBV6-1	NA	TRBJ1-3	NA	TGTGCCAGCAGTGAAGGAGCTGGAAACACCATATATTTT	CASSEGAGNTIYF
TRBV5-5	NA	TRBJ1-2	TRBD1	TGTGCCAGCAGCTTCGGGACAGGGGGCGCGGTTGGTGGCTACACCTTC	CASSFGTGGAVGGYTF
TRBV5-1	NA	TRBJ2-3	TRBD1	TGCGCCAGCAGAACCGGGACAGGCCTTCTGGGAGATACGCAGTATTTT	CASRTGTGLLGDTQYF
TRBV4-3	NA	TRBJ2-2	TRBD2	TGCGCCAGCAGCCAAAGGAGTCTAGCGGGGGACACGAACACCGGGGAGCTGTTTTTT	CASSQRSLAGDTNTGELFF
TRBV5-1	NA	TRBJ1-1	TRBD1	TGCGCCAGCAGCCCCCGACAGGGGGCGGCGAACACTGAAGCTTTCTTT	CASSPRQGAANTEAFF
TRBV14	NA	TRBJ1-2	NA	TGTGCCAGCAGCCGGGGCAGGGCATATGGCTACACCTTC	CASSRGRAYGYTF
TRBV5-6	once	TRBJ1-2	NA	TGTGCCAGCAGCTTGGGGAGGTCGGAGGGCTACACCTTC	CASSLGRSEGYTF
TRBV6-5	NA	TRBJ1-6	NA	TGTGCCAGCAGCTTCGAGCCCCAATCTTCACCCCTCCACTTT	CASSFEPQSSPLHF
TRBV11-3	NA	TRBJ2-6	TRBD1	TGTGCCAGCAGCTTACAGGGGGCTGGGGCCAACGTCCTGACTTTC	CASSLQGAGANVLTF
TRBV7-2	NA	TRBJ1-2	NA	TGTGCCAGCAGCTTAGAAGTCAACCGACTCTTAGACGGCTACACCTTC	CASSLEVNRLLDGYTF
TRBV6-5	NA	TRBJ2-5	NA	TGTGCCAGCAGTTATGGAGGGGCCGGGGAGACCCAGTACTTC	CASSYGGAGETQYF
TRBV18	few	TRBJ2-7	NA	TGTGCCAGCTCATGGACATCGGAAACCTACGAGCAGTACTTC	CASSWTSETYEQYF
TRBV16	NA	TRBJ1-6	NA	TGTGCCAGCAGCGCTGACAGGAAGGCTTCACCCCTCCACTTT	CASSADRKASPLHF
TRBV2	NA	TRBJ1-6	NA	TGTGCCAGCAGTGTGAATAGGGGAAATTCACCCCTCCACTTT	CASSVNRGNSPLHF
TRBV29-1	few	TRBJ1-4	NA	TGCAGCGTTTTACGAGGGACTAATGAAAAACTGTTTTTT	CSVLRGTNEKLFF
TRBV11-3	NA	TRBJ1-6	TRBD1	TGTGCCAGCAGCGCAGTCAGGGGGACACATAATTCACCCCTCCACTTT	CASSAVRGTHNSPLHF
TRBV20-1	NA	TRBJ1-3	NA	TGCAGTGCTAGTAGCCCGGGACAAATAGGAAACACCATATATTTT	CSASSPGQIGNTIYF
TRBV2	NA	TRBJ2-5	TRBD1	TGTGCCAGCGGGGTAGACAGGGTGGGGACCCAGTACTTC	CASGVDRVGTQYF
TRBV3-1/TRBV3-2	NA	TRBJ2-3	NA	TGTGCCAGCAGCCGGGGACTTGCGGGGGCCACTAGCACAGATACGCAGTATTTT	CASSRGLAGATSTDTQYF
TRBV2	NA	TRBJ2-3	TRBD2	TGTGCCAGCAGGGGAGGACTAGCGGGGGGACCTATTCGCACAGATACGCAGTATTTT	CASRGGLAGGPIRTDTQYF
TRBV9	NA	TRBJ1-2	TRBD1	TGTGCCAGCAGCACCCGGGACAGCCTCCCTGGGGGCTACACCTTC	CASSTRDSLPGGYTF
TRBV10-1	NA	TRBJ2-2	NA	TGCGCCAGCAGTGAGTCGGCCCGAGGTACCGGGGAGCTGTTTTTT	CASSESARGTGELFF
TRBV5-6	NA	TRBJ2-2	NA	TGTGCCAGCAGCGCAAAAAGACAGTCTTCCTACACCGGGGAGCTGTTTTTT	CASSAKRQSSYTGELFF
TRBV7-3	once	TRBJ2-5	TRBD2	TGTGCCAGCAGCTTAAACGGACTAGCGGGGGGGACCCAGTACTTC	CASSLNGLAGGTQYF
TRBV20-1	NA	TRBJ2-7	TRBD2	TGCAGTGCTAGTTCGGCGGGGGGTCCAATTACCTACGAGCAGTACTTC	CSASSAGGPITYEQYF
TRBV29-1	NA	TRBJ2-7	TRBD1	TGCAGCGTGACCGGGACAGTTTACTACGAGCAGTACTTC	CSVTGTVYYEQYF
TRBV6-5	NA	TRBJ1-1	NA	TGTGCCAGCAGTTCCCTAGTTACGAACACTGAAGCTTTCTTT	CASSSLVTNTEAFF
TRBV5-4	NA	TRBJ2-4	TRBD1	TGTGCCAACGACAGGGGGCGCAGGGACATTCAGTACTTC	CANDRGRRDIQYF
TRBV19	NA	TRBJ1-4	NA	TGTGCCAGTAGATCAACAGGGACAACTAATGAAAAACTGTTTTTT	CASRSTGTTNEKLFF
TRBV19	NA	TRBJ1-2	NA	TGTGCCAGTAGTATCCGGGATAGCTACACCTTC	CASSIRDSYTF
TRBV18	NA	TRBJ1-4	NA	TGTGCCAGCTCACGAGCGATCCCGGGGGGGGAGGCTGAAAAACTGTTTTTT	CASSRAIPGGEAEKLFF
TRBV18	NA	TRBJ2-7	NA	TGTGCCAGCTCACCTCCGGGGTCACGGCAGAGCTCCGGCGTGCAGTACTTC	CASSPPGSRQSSGVQYF
TRBV5-1	NA	TRBJ2-1	TRBD2	TGCGCCAGCAGCTTGGGGGGGACTAGGGTTTTAAATGAGCAGTTCTTC	CASSLGGTRVLNEQFF